The next 15 T cell receptor beta chains were all read from a single sample in a study of T cell repertoires in cytomegalovirus infection. TCRdb recomputed calls from the reads with MiXCR, one row per CDR3 protein. The sample has some 150,000 distinct CDR3 sequences; 23% are singletons. Source material: PBMCs. These receptors came from a human donor in good health (CMV status not recorded). Some clones in this sample may be carry-over from other donors' samples.

The chain joins TRBV4-1 to TRBJ2-3; D is perhaps TRBD1 (6 bases). Trimming removed 4 bases from V and 1 base from J, with 15 bases in between. The germline V gene encodes CDR1 MGHRA and CDR2 YSYEKL. The CDR3 runs to 16 residues. The CDR3 here is CASSRQDSAGTDTQYF. The CDR3 DNA sequence: TGCGCCAGCAGCCGACAGGACAGCGCCGGCACAGATACGCAGTATTTT.

There are a few counts of this clonotype. The gene calls are TRBV9 and TRBJ2-5; 14 nucleotides agree with TRBD2. V gave up 3 bases and J gave up 2 bases; unmatched junction bases: 6. Germline assignment: CDR1 SGDLS and CDR2 YYNGEE. There are 17 residues in the CDR3. The CDR3 loop reads CASSAGTSGGTQETQYF. The CDR3 coding sequence is TGTGCCAGCAGCGCAGGGACTAGCGGGGGTACACAAGAGACCCAGTACTTC.

This chain uses TRBV19 with TRBJ1-4; 8 bases line up with TRBD1. Germline V gene sequence: CDR1 LNHDA, CDR2 SQIVND (reference sequence). CDR3 length equals 15 residues. With 4 bases clipped from V and 11 bases from J, the junction kept 12 bases outside the gene matches. The CDR3 DNA follows: TGTGCCAGTAGTACAGAGACAGGGGCTTTTGACAAACTGTTTTTT. Translation: CASSTETGAFDKLFF.

The rearrangement links TRBV5-1 to TRBJ2-3, with 10 bases that match TRBD2. The J segment lost 2 bases and the V segment lost 3 bases, leaving 12 bases of the junction unmatched. CDR1 is SGHRS and CDR2 is YFSETQ in the germline V gene. The CDR3 has 18 residues. In DNA, the CDR3 is TGCGCCAGCAGCTCCGGCCTTTGGACTAGCGGATCCACAGATACGCAGTATTTT. This gives the protein CASSSGLWTSGSTDTQYF.

The rearrangement joins TRBV28 to TRBJ1-5; 9 bases are shared with TRBD1. The germline gives CDR1 MDHEN, CDR2 SYDVKM. CDR3 size: 14 residues. V lost 5 bases to trimming and J lost 1 base; unmatched junction nucleotides: 0. CDR3 amino acids: CASSTGGSNQPQHF. In nucleotides, the CDR3 is TGTGCCAGCAGTACAGGGGGCAGCAATCAGCCCCAGCATTTT.

This clonotype was detected only a few times. The V gene is TRBV28, the J gene TRBJ2-3, with a tentative D call TRBD2 (6 bases). Germline lookup yields CDR1 MDHEN and CDR2 SYDVKM. The V end lost 3 bases, the J end lost 1 base, and 8 bases lay between the germline ends. This CDR3 spans 14 amino acids. CDR3 nucleotides: TGTGCCAGCAGTTTGGAGGGAGGCACAGATACGCAGTATTTT. This codes for CASSLEGGTDTQYF.

This clonotype was observed at least ten times. This rearrangement joins TRBV11-2 to TRBJ2-3, with unresolved D. The germline V gene encodes CDR1 SGHAT and CDR2 FQNNGV. Trimming pared 0 bases from V and 1 base from J, leaving 5 bases between. The CDR3 is 14 amino acids. CDR3 nucleotide sequence: TGTGCCAGCAGCTTAGATGGAGGCACAGATACGCAGTATTTT. Its translation: CASSLDGGTDTQYF.

This clonotype was seen ten or more times. J is TRBJ1-3 and V is TRBV28; possible D gene TRBD1, 6 bases. This CDR3 is built from 17 residues. Germline CDR1 is MDHEN and CDR2 is SYDVKM. The V end lost 2 bases, the J end lost 0 bases, and 14 bases lay between the germline ends. The CDR3 here is CASSLRPRQASGNTIYF. The CDR3 DNA sequence: TGTGCCAGCAGTTTAAGGCCTCGACAGGCCTCTGGAAACACCATATATTTT.

Notes on this clonotype: Mismatch with germline at one junction end may stem from a read error. V is TRBV12-3 or TRBV12-4 and J is TRBJ2-3; D assignment may be TRBD1 or TRBD2 (5 bases each). The CDR3 is made up of 15 amino acids. In nucleotides, the CDR3 is TGTGCCAACAGTTTAAGACGGGACCGCACAGATACGCAGTATTTT. As protein: CANSLRRDRTDTQYF.

This chain joins TRBV29-1 and TRBJ1-2; 10 positions match TRBD1. Trimming removed 3 bases from V and 8 bases from J; junction bases left unmatched: 6. Germline V CDR1 and CDR2: SQVTM, ANQGSEA. The CDR3 spans 13 residues. The CDR3 spells CSVEGTGERGYTF. In nucleotides, the CDR3 is TGCAGCGTTGAGGGGACAGGGGAACGAGGCTACACCTTC.

The V call is TRBV5-1, the J call TRBJ2-7, with 8 positions matching TRBD2. V was pared by 4 bases and J by 3 bases, with 3 bases of the junction left unmatched. The CDR3 has 13 residues. Germline assignment: CDR1 SGHRS and CDR2 YFSETQ. The CDR3: CASSGTRVYEQYF. As DNA, the CDR3 is TGCGCCAGCAGCGGGACTAGAGTCTACGAGCAGTACTTC.

This clonotype turned up a few times. This chain uses TRBV18 with TRBJ2-6, with D tentatively TRBD2 (5 bases). V gave up 3 bases and J gave up 0 bases, with 12 bases separating them. CDR3 length equals 17 residues. Germline CDR1 KGHSH, CDR2 LQKENI. The CDR3 protein is CASSPAGGYSGANVLTF. The CDR3 DNA reads as TGTGCCAGCTCACCGGCGGGCGGTTACTCTGGGGCCAACGTCCTGACTTTC. The full variable domain, rest sourced from reference TRBV18 and TRBJ2-6, is NAGVMQNPRHLVRRRGQEARLRCSPMKGHSHVYWYRQLPEEGLKFMVYLQKENIIDESGMPKERFSAEFPKEGPSILRIQQVVRGDSAAYFCASSPAGGYSGANVLTFGAGSRLTVL.

Details on this clonotype: Relative to the germline gene, one junction end is altered; a read error may explain this. The V call is TRBV6-2 or TRBV6-3, the J call TRBJ2-1; D is unclear. This CDR3 region has 16 residues. In germline, CDR1 is MNHEY, CDR2 SVGEGT. The CDR3 DNA follows: TGTGCCAGCAGTTACGGTGACCCGAGGAATGCCAATGCGCAGTTCTTC. Protein: CASSYGDPRNANAQFF.

The CDR3 nucleotides are TGTGCCAGCACCCACCATGTCGAGCTGGGAGAGACCCAGTACTTC. Translated: CASTHHVELGETQYF. This chain links TRBV7-9 with TRBJ2-5; D uncertain. Germline CDR1 SEHNR, CDR2 FQNEAQ (reference sequence). V lost 7 bases and J lost 4, with 19 bases in between. This CDR3 has 15 amino acids.

This clonotype came up a few times. The chain combines TRBV6-5 with TRBJ1-1, with 9 bases matching TRBD1. Looked up from germline, CDR1 is MNHEY and CDR2 is SVGAGI. The trim removed 0 bases at V and 1 base at J, leaving 3 bases unmatched. This CDR3 contains 16 residues. This chain's CDR3 is CASSYSGQGPNTEAFF. CDR3 DNA sequence: TGTGCCAGCAGTTACTCCGGACAGGGGCCGAACACTGAAGCTTTCTTT.